This T cell receptor beta chain was sequenced for a study of blood T cell repertoires in COVID-19. Background on the study: PBMCs, B-cell-depleted T cells, or T cells provided the cDNA or gDNA that made up the material.

The germline V gene has CDR1 LGHDT and CDR2 YNNKEL (reference sequence). CDR3 length: 14 residues. V was clipped by 4 bases and J by 4 bases, with 11 bases between them. TCRdb's copy holds only in-frame clones and misses some; the assay was immunoSEQ multiplex PCR. This table holds more than 90,000 clones, roughly 90% found once. The gene calls are TRBV3-1 (or the pseudogene TRBV3-2) and TRBJ1-5, with a weak D call TRBD1 (6 bases). Sequenced: peripheral blood. The TCR sequence derives from a human donor in a cohort sampled during active COVID-19. Written as DNA, the CDR3 is TGTGCCAGCAGCCTCAACAGGGCAAATCAGCCCCAGCATTTT. Residues: CASSLNRANQPQHF.